Presented here are 32 T cell receptor beta chains from one specimen sequenced in a study of shared T cell receptors in the human thymus. Profiled with immunoSEQ multiplex PCR; TCRdb holds only in-frame clones, not every one. The table shows hundreds of thousands of clones, with over 75% occurring only once. These data also formed part of another study, on human thymus T cells.

Specimen: thymocytes. The source is a boy in the first two years of life with a congenital heart defect.

This clone was detected once. The gene calls are TRBV5-1 and TRBJ2-7; 9 nucleotides match TRBD1. CDR3 length: 16 amino acids. J lost 2 bases, V lost 2 bases, and 8 bases had no gene match. Germline lookup yields CDR1 SGHRS and CDR2 YFSETQ. The CDR3 nucleotides read TGCGCCAGCAGCTTAATGGACAGGGGAGGAACCTACGAGCAGTACTTC. This encodes CASSLMDRGGTYEQYF.

The chain couples TRBV5-4 to TRBJ2-1; 13 nucleotides match TRBD2. This CDR3 has 15 amino acids. V shed 4 bases, J shed 8 bases, and the junction held 6 bases outside the gene matches. Germline loops: CDR1 SGHNT, CDR2 YYREEE (reference sequence). Here the CDR3 DNA reads TGTGCCAGCAGCGTCACTAGCGGGAGGGGTGATGAGCAGTTCTTC. It encodes CASSVTSGRGDEQFF.

The chain combines TRBV7-6 with TRBJ2-7; 7 bases are shared with TRBD1. The CDR3 loop spans 16 amino acids. V shed 3 bases, J shed 2 bases, and the junction held 10 bases outside the gene matches. Germline CDR1 and CDR2: SGHVS and FNYEAQ. CDR3 loop: CASSLGDSGSTYEQYF. The CDR3 DNA reads as TGTGCCAGCAGCTTGGGGGACAGTGGTTCGACCTACGAGCAGTACTTC.

In this sample, this clone turned up a few times. The chain is built from TRBV10-3 and TRBJ2-7; TRBD1 matches at 9 bases. Trimming took 5 bases from V and 4 from J; bases not matched to a gene: 9. Per germline, CDR1 ENHRY and CDR2 SYGVKD. The CDR3 contains 15 residues. In DNA, the CDR3 is TGTGCCATCAGTCAAACAGGGGGCGAATTGTACGAGCAGTACTTC. Its translation: CAISQTGGELYEQYF.

The J gene is TRBJ2-7, the V gene TRBV28; the match to TRBD1 covers 7 bases. The CDR3 has 16 residues. Germline V gene lookup returns CDR1 MDHEN and CDR2 SYDVKM. The trim removed 1 base at V and 5 bases at J, leaving 11 bases unmatched. The DNA of the CDR3 is TGTGCCAGCAGTTTATACAGACAGGGTAAAGGTGACGAGCAGTACTTC. Residues: CASSLYRQGKGDEQYF. The full variable domain, its missing parts supplied by reference TRBV28 and TRBJ2-7, is DVKVTQSSRYLVKRTGEKVFLECVQDMDHENMFWYRQDPGLGLRLIYFSYDVKMKEKGDIPEGYSVSREKKERFSLILESASTNQTSMYLCASSLYRQGKGDEQYFGPGTRLTVT.

This rearrangement joins TRBV4-3 to TRBJ2-2, with 13 bases that match TRBD2. There are 21 residues in the CDR3. Germline-derived CDR1 and CDR2 are LGHNA and YSLEER. J gave up 0 bases and V 1 base, and 11 bases lay outside the gene matches. CDR3 nucleotides: TGCGCCAGCAGCCAAGGACGGCAAAGGACTAGCGGGGGTACGAACACCGGGGAGCTGTTTTTT. As protein: CASSQGRQRTSGGTNTGELFF.

The chain couples TRBV15 to TRBJ2-7; 8 positions agree with TRBD2. This CDR3 spans 15 amino acids. Germline CDR1 and CDR2: LNHNV and YYDKDF (reference sequence). Losses at the gene ends were 0 bases for V and 3 bases for J; bases not matched to a gene: 4. As DNA, the CDR3 is TGTGCCACCAGCAGAGATGGGACTAGTGTCTACGAGCAGTACTTC. This codes for CATSRDGTSVYEQYF.

The J gene is TRBJ2-1, the V gene TRBV19; 8 bases line up with TRBD2. V trimming: 5 bases; J trimming: 9 bases; junction bases outside the gene matches: 6. The CDR3 spans 13 residues. From germline, CDR1 is LNHDA and CDR2 SQIVND (reference sequence). The CDR3 nucleotides read TGTGCCAGTAGTCCGGGACTAGGGGGTGAGCAGTTCTTC. Translated, it gives CASSPGLGGEQFF.

The chain joins TRBV4-3 to TRBJ2-2; D may be TRBD1 (6 bases). The CDR3 is made up of 15 amino acids. Trimming stripped 1 base from V and 4 bases from J, with 10 bases between. Per the germline V gene, CDR1 is LGHNA and CDR2 is YSLEER. DNA of the CDR3: TGCGCCAGCAGCCAAGGGGGGCTGGTCACCGGGGAGCTGTTTTTT. Residues: CASSQGGLVTGELFF.

The chain uses TRBV6-1 and TRBJ2-1, with TRBD2 matching 8 bases. J was trimmed by 0 bases and V by 6 bases; bases with no gene match: 1. This CDR3 contains 14 residues. Per the germline V gene, CDR1 is MNHNS and CDR2 is SASEGT. The CDR3 sequence is CASRTSGSYNEQFF. CDR3 bases: TGTGCCAGCAGAACTAGCGGCTCCTACAATGAGCAGTTCTTC.

The chain combines TRBV2 with TRBJ2-1, with D maybe TRBD2 (6 bases). Trimming removed 0 bases at V and 9 bases at J, with 6 bases between. The germline CDR1 and CDR2 sequences are SNHLY and FYNNEI. The CDR3 runs 12 residues. CDR3 residues: CASSEAGGEQFF. As DNA, the CDR3 is TGTGCCAGCAGTGAAGCGGGGGGTGAGCAGTTCTTC.

The chain uses TRBV15 and TRBJ1-2; D is unresolved. V was cut by 3 bases and J by 8 bases, with 16 bases left in between. Germline V gene lookup returns CDR1 LNHNV and CDR2 YYDKDF (reference sequence). The CDR3 extends over 14 amino acids. The CDR3, as DNA: TGTGCCACCAGCAGGGCCCGCCGGGATAAAGGCTACACCTTC. Protein: CATSRARRDKGYTF. The variable domain in full, with the rest retrieved from reference TRBV15 and TRBJ1-2, is DAMVIQNPRYQVTQFGKPVTLSCSQTLNHNVMYWYQQKSSQAPKLLFHYYDKDFNNEADTPDNFQSRRPNTSFCFLDIRSPGLGDTAMYLCATSRARRDKGYTFGSGTRLTVV.

This clone is a singleton in its sample. The chain is built from TRBV7-9 and TRBJ2-5; 11 bases align to TRBD2. There are 17 residues in the CDR3. Trimming at V came to 5 bases and at J to 1 base, leaving 9 bases not matched to a gene. Germline CDR1 and CDR2: SEHNR and FQNEAQ (reference sequence). CDR3 amino acids: CASSPQTSGTTQETQYF. In nucleotides, the CDR3 is TGTGCCAGCAGCCCCCAGACTAGCGGGACAACCCAAGAGACCCAGTACTTC.

This clone was detected once. The chain recombines TRBV5-6 with TRBJ2-5, with 8 nucleotides matching TRBD2. Per the germline V gene, CDR1 is SGHDT and CDR2 is YYEEEE. Trimming took 1 base from V and 6 from J; bases not matched to a gene: 14. This CDR3 is built from 17 residues. In DNA, the CDR3 is TGTGCCAGCAGCTTGCTTCACACCCCATCGGGAGGGCAGACCCAGTACTTC. Its protein is CASSLLHTPSGGQTQYF.

This chain uses TRBV7-6 with TRBJ2-3, with a weak D call TRBD2 (6 bases). CDR1 and CDR2 from the germline V gene are SGHVS and FNYEAQ. V lost 0 bases to trimming and J lost 5 bases, with 9 bases between them. The CDR3 is 14 residues long. This CDR3 reads CASSLASGGDTQYF. CDR3 bases: TGTGCCAGCAGCTTAGCTAGCGGAGGAGATACGCAGTATTTT.

The gene calls are TRBV11-2 and TRBJ2-7; 11 nucleotides agree with TRBD2. This CDR3 has 14 residues. V lost 5 bases to trimming and J lost 2 bases; unmatched junction nucleotides: 2. Germline V lookup: CDR1 SGHAT, CDR2 FQNNGV. The CDR3 bases are TGTGCCAGCAGCAGACTAGCGGGGACCTACGAGCAGTACTTC. Translating gives CASSRLAGTYEQYF.

The chain couples TRBV5-1 to TRBJ1-1, with 9 bases aligning to TRBD1. From germline, CDR1 is SGHRS and CDR2 YFSETQ. J gave up 1 base and V 2 bases, and 6 bases lay outside the gene matches. The CDR3 has 16 residues. The CDR3 DNA reads as TGCGCCAGCAGCTTAACAAGGACAGGGGCGAACACTGAAGCTTTCTTT. This translates into CASSLTRTGANTEAFF.

The V gene is TRBV25-1, the J gene TRBJ1-5; D is unclear. Germline values: CDR1 MGHDK, CDR2 SYGVNS. The CDR3 length is 16 residues. V was trimmed by 8 bases and J by 2 bases, leaving 19 bases between them. The CDR3 nucleotides are TGTGCCAGCCCCGACTACCCGGACGGATGCAATCAGCCCCAGCATTTT. This codes for CASPDYPDGCNQPQHF.

The chain has TRBV7-2 and TRBJ1-2; no definite D call. The CDR3 is made up of 16 amino acids. V was shortened by 5 bases and J by 0 bases, with 16 bases between the two germline ends. Per germline, CDR1 SGHTA and CDR2 FQGNSA. The CDR3 DNA sequence: TGTGCCAGCAGCCCCCCGTCTAGATGGGCTAACTATGGCTACACCTTC. Its protein product is CASSPPSRWANYGYTF. Filled out from reference TRBV7-2 and TRBJ1-2, the complete variable domain reads GAGVSQSPSNKVTEKGKDVELRCDPISGHTALYWYRQSLGQGLEFLIYFQGNSAPDKSGLPSDRFSAERTGGSVSTLTIQRTQQEDSAVYLCASSPPSRWANYGYTFGSGTRLTVV.

The rearrangement joins TRBV7-9 to TRBJ2-1; 7 bases are a match to TRBD2. Germline loops: CDR1 SEHNR, CDR2 FQNEAQ (reference sequence). The CDR3 is 14 amino acids. CDR3 sequence (DNA): TGTGGATCAAGTGGGACTAAATCCTACAATGAGCAGTTCTTC. Translated: CGSSGTKSYNEQFF.

The chain has TRBV5-1 and TRBJ2-3; a weak D match, TRBD1 (5 bases). The germline gives CDR1 SGHRS, CDR2 YFSETQ. The ends were cut back, 2 bases at V and 3 bases at J, with 10 bases in the middle. This CDR3 has 14 amino acids. In DNA form, the CDR3 reads TGCGCCAGCAGCTTAAGGGGTGGAACAGATACGCAGTATTTT. Translation: CASSLRGGTDTQYF.

This chain links TRBV9 with TRBJ1-1, with a weak D call TRBD1 (6 bases). Trimming removed 0 bases from V and 4 bases from J, with 10 bases in between. The germline V gene has CDR1 SGDLS and CDR2 YYNGEE. The CDR3 has 14 residues. Here the CDR3 reads CASSVAEGGTEAFF. The CDR3 bases are TGTGCCAGCAGCGTAGCGGAAGGGGGCACTGAAGCTTTCTTT.

J is TRBJ1-1 and V is TRBV4-3; 8 positions agree with TRBD1. Germline V gives CDR1 LGHNA, CDR2 YSLEER. V gave up 0 bases and J gave up 3 bases; unmatched junction bases: 3. This CDR3 contains 15 residues. The CDR3 DNA sequence: TGCGCCAGCAGCCAAGACGCAGGGGGCTACACTGAAGCTTTCTTT. It encodes CASSQDAGGYTEAFF.

This sequence joins TRBV5-6 and TRBJ1-4, with 11 nucleotides matching TRBD1. CDR1 and CDR2 (germline): SGHDT, YYEEEE. The CDR3 is 14 residues long. Trimming cost V 4 bases and J 17 bases; bases outside gene matches: 13. The CDR3 reads CASSQDRGRSAAFF. Here the CDR3 DNA reads TGTGCCAGCAGCCAGGACAGGGGGCGGTCTGCGGCTTTTTTT.

The chain joins TRBV7-2 to TRBJ2-2; D unresolved. Germline assignment: CDR1 SGHTA and CDR2 FQGNSA. Trimming pared 1 base from V and 6 bases from J, leaving 9 bases between. The CDR3 is 14 amino acids. CDR3 sequence (DNA): TGTGCCAGCAGCTTAGGGAGCTTGTCCGGGGAGCTGTTTTTT. Translating gives CASSLGSLSGELFF.

The chain has TRBV28 and TRBJ2-3; TRBD2 matches 8 bases. The trim removed 6 bases at V and 4 bases at J, leaving 12 bases unmatched. The CDR3 loop spans 16 amino acids. Germline loops: CDR1 MDHEN, CDR2 SYDVKM. CDR3 in amino acids: CASSYPSGHQPDTQYF. DNA for the CDR3: TGTGCCAGCAGCTATCCTAGCGGGCATCAGCCAGATACGCAGTATTTT.

This rearrangement joins TRBV4-3 to TRBJ2-3; TRBD1 matches 12 bases. CDR3 length: 18 amino acids. V lost 0 bases to trimming and J lost 3 bases; unmatched junction nucleotides: 7. Germline values: CDR1 LGHNA, CDR2 YSLEER. CDR3 amino acids: CASSQEGRDRGRTDTQYF. CDR3 coding DNA: TGCGCCAGCAGCCAAGAAGGTCGGGACAGGGGGCGAACAGATACGCAGTATTTT.

V usage is TRBV7-2 and J usage is TRBJ2-2; no reliable D call. This CDR3 is 15 amino acids long. With 6 bases removed from V and 0 bases from J, the gap between germline ends came to 11 bases. Germline CDR1 is SGHTA and CDR2 is FQGNSA. The CDR3 region has the DNA TGTGCCAGCAGAGCCACAGCCTCGAACACCGGGGAGCTGTTTTTT. Amino acids: CASRATASNTGELFF.

This sequence joins TRBV19 and TRBJ1-2, with TRBD1 identical over 7 bases. Trimming at V came to 3 bases and at J to 6 bases, leaving 4 bases not matched to a gene. This CDR3 is 13 amino acids long. Germline CDR1 LNHDA, CDR2 SQIVND (reference sequence). CDR3 nucleotides: TGTGCCAGTAGTATGACAGGGTTCCATGGCTACACCTTC. This translates into CASSMTGFHGYTF.

This clone has more than one count but fewer than ten. The chain combines TRBV5-4 with TRBJ1-6; tentative D call: TRBD1 (6 bases). Germline CDR1 SGHNT, CDR2 YYREEE (reference sequence). The CDR3 is 14 amino acids. Trimming removed 5 bases at V and 5 bases at J, with 11 bases between. This CDR3 is CASRSGHHNSPLHF. CDR3 nucleotide sequence: TGTGCCAGCAGATCGGGACACCATAATTCACCCCTCCACTTT. Full variable domain (remainder filled in from reference TRBV5-4 and TRBJ1-6): ETGVTQSPTHLIKTRGQQVTLRCSSQSGHNTVSWYQQALGQGPQFIFQYYREEENGRGNFPPRFSGLQFPNYSSELNVNALELDDSALYLCASRSGHHNSPLHFGNGTRLTVT.

The chain combines TRBV11-2 with TRBJ1-1; D gene ambiguous. Trimming cost V 1 base and J 0 bases, with 3 bases left between them. There are 13 residues in the CDR3. Looked up from germline, CDR1 is SGHAT and CDR2 is FQNNGV. The CDR3 spells CASSLVMNTEAFF. The DNA for the CDR3 is TGTGCCAGCAGCTTAGTCATGAACACTGAAGCTTTCTTT.

The chain links TRBV4-3 to TRBJ1-5; D is undetermined. From germline, CDR1 is LGHNA and CDR2 YSLEER. V gave up 0 bases and J gave up 4 bases, with 10 bases separating them. The CDR3 covers 15 residues. The chain's CDR3 is CASSQDRRLNQPQHF. CDR3 coding DNA: TGCGCCAGCAGCCAAGATCGCAGGCTGAATCAGCCCCAGCATTTT.